This T cell receptor beta chain was profiled in a study of memory CD4+ T cells and cytomegalovirus serostatus. Study at large: Donors were healthy Belgian adults, under 10 CMV seropositive and approximately 23 seronegative.

Comment on this clone: Its antigen is unknown.

General study results and limits: Of approximately 160 reported CMV TCRbeta sequences, around 63 were found in memory CD4+ repertoires. Median bootstrapped AUC for CMV status was about 0.94 originally, just under 0.93 US-trained.

Authors' data handling: Out-of-frame sequences were removed, leaving around 2.2 million distinct TCRbeta sequences. Libraries were prepared by immunoSEQ multiplex PCR; TCRdb keeps only in-frame clonotypes and omits some of them. The DNA was the basis for D and trimming; V, J and clone size are from that table. This sample carries about 73,000 clones, about 73% of them seen once, and the ten largest clones take 2.5% to 3%. The sort gate was single viable CD3+CD4+CD8-CD45RO+ cells for memory CD4+ T cells. V lost 4 bases, J lost 2 bases, and 14 bases lay in between. The V gene's germline CDR1 is SGHRS and CDR2 YFSETQ. CDR3 length: 15 residues.

V usage is TRBV5-1 and J usage is TRBJ2-3, with D tentatively TRBD2 (6 bases). The source material was memory CD4+ T cells from blood. The sequence was collected from an adult in good health and CMV-seropositive. CDR3 sequence: CASSPEGRSTDTQYF. Here the CDR3 DNA reads TGCGCCAGCAGCCCGGAGGGTCGCTCCACAGATACGCAGTATTTT.